This is a list of T cell receptor beta chains from one sample in a study of cytomegalovirus exposure and HLA in healthy donors. Assay: immunoSEQ multiplex PCR; the TCRdb copy retains only in-frame clones and omits some. The data hold roughly 230,000 clones, with around 83% observed a single time. Sequencing used PBMCs. The receptors originated from a girl aged 2 to 9 in good health and CMV-seronegative. Both conserved end residues are part of each CDR3. The D gene is left open where the match is weak. Some rows mark clone size as missing; the rest say once, few, many or name a class of expanded clone.

>TRBJ1-2|-|TRBV30|-
CAWSGWLPYGYTF
TGTGCCTGGAGTGGTTGGCTGCCCTATGGCTACACCTTC
>TRBJ2-5|-|TRBV5-1|-
CASSLDATFEGFYQETQYF
TGCGCCAGCAGCTTGGATGCGACGTTTGAGGGCTTTTACCAAGAGACCCAGTACTTC
>TRBJ1-2|-|TRBV18|-
CASSPDSRNYGYTF
TGTGCCAGCTCACCAGACAGTAGAAACTATGGCTACACCTTC
>TRBJ2-6|-|TRBV5-1|-
CASRHRPGFMSGANVLTF
TGCGCCAGCAGGCACCGTCCAGGGTTTATGTCTGGGGCCAACGTCCTGACTTTC
>TRBJ1-1|TRBD1|TRBV13|-
CASSTRTGRGKAFF
TGTGCCAGCAGCACCCGGACAGGACGGGGCAAAGCTTTCTTT
>TRBJ1-6|-|TRBV9|-
CASSRIRDSPLHF
TGTGCCAGCAGTCGAATCAGGGATTCACCCCTCCACTTT
>TRBJ2-3|-|TRBV2|once
CASSDMDRPSADTQYF
TGTGCCAGCAGTGACATGGACAGACCTTCGGCAGATACGCAGTATTTT
>TRBJ1-3|TRBD1|TRBV29-1|-
CSVLDRRPGNTIYF
TGCAGCGTCCTGGACAGGCGGCCTGGAAACACCATATATTTT
>TRBJ2-7|TRBD2|TRBV11-3|-
CASSSPSGSYEQYF
TGTGCCAGCAGTTCCCCTAGCGGGAGTTACGAGCAGTACTTC
>TRBJ2-7|-|TRBV10-3|once
CAISAVSDYEQYF
TGTGCCATCAGTGCAGTCAGCGACTACGAGCAGTACTTC
>TRBJ2-3|-|TRBV29-1|once
CSVGRVDTQYF
TGCAGCGTTGGTAGAGTGGATACGCAGTATTTT
>TRBJ1-5|-|TRBV6-1|-
CASSERSNQPQHF
TGTGCCAGCAGTGAGAGGAGCAATCAGCCCCAGCATTTT
>TRBJ2-1|-|TRBV13|few
CASSGSSNEQFF
TGTGCCAGCAGCGGCTCAAGCAATGAGCAGTTCTTC
>TRBJ2-3|TRBD2|TRBV9|-
CASSPTSGGAPTDTQYF
TGTGCCAGCAGCCCCACTAGCGGGGGGGCCCCCACAGATACGCAGTATTTT
>TRBJ1-1|-|TRBV6-6|-
CASSYSTGTGTEAFF
TGTGCCAGCAGTTACTCGACGGGTACCGGCACTGAAGCTTTCTTT
>TRBJ2-7|-|TRBV9|-
CASSVGPGLHYEQYF
TGTGCCAGCAGCGTAGGTCCGGGACTTCATTACGAGCAGTACTTC
>TRBJ2-1|-|TRBV4-2|-
CASSPSGTGYNEQFF
TGTGCCAGCAGCCCTAGCGGGACAGGCTACAATGAGCAGTTCTTC
>TRBJ2-7|-|TRBV21-1|few
CASSREREVNEQYF
TGTGCCAGCAGCAGGGAGCGGGAGGTAAACGAGCAGTACTTC
>TRBJ2-4|TRBD2|TRBV2|-
CASSEHSGGAGAKNIQYF
TGTGCCAGCAGTGAGCATAGCGGGGGGGCCGGGGCCAAAAACATTCAGTACTTC
>TRBJ1-3|-|TRBV18|-
CASSPGIEDTIYF
TGTGCCAGCTCACCTGGTATAGAGGACACCATATATTTT
>TRBJ1-1|-|TRBV7-9|-
CASSLDRAGRGTEAFF
TGTGCCAGCAGCTTAGATAGGGCAGGTCGGGGAACTGAAGCTTTCTTT
>TRBJ2-5|TRBD2|TRBV5-1|few
CASSLAARGGEETQYF
TGCGCCAGCAGCTTGGCAGCTCGGGGGGGGGAAGAGACCCAGTACTTC
>TRBJ1-6|-|TRBV4-2|-
CASSQGALGSPLHF
TGTGCCAGCAGCCAAGGGGCGTTGGGCTCACCCCTCCACTTT
>TRBJ2-1|TRBD1|TRBV5-1|-
CASSLEGQVSNNEQFF
TGCGCCAGCAGCTTGGAGGGACAGGTCAGTAACAATGAGCAGTTCTTC
>TRBJ1-2|TRBD1|TRBV12-5|-
CASGPDRGYGYTF
TGTGCTAGTGGTCCCGACAGGGGTTATGGCTACACCTTC
>TRBJ1-4|-|TRBV5-1|-
CASSETSQATNEKLFF
TGCGCCAGCAGCGAGACATCACAGGCAACTAATGAAAAACTGTTTTTT
>TRBJ1-6|-|TRBV6-1|few
CASSDGAWGGNSPLHF
TGTGCCAGCAGTGACGGGGCTTGGGGGGGAAATTCACCCCTCCACTTT
>TRBJ2-7|TRBD1|TRBV5-1|-
CASRDRGQDEQYF
TGCGCCAGCAGGGACAGGGGGCAGGACGAGCAGTACTTC
>TRBJ1-2|-|TRBV6-4|-
CASIGTPITTNYGYTF
TGTGCCAGCATAGGGACACCGATTACTACAAACTATGGCTACACCTTC
>TRBJ1-4|-|TRBV18|-
CASSPRGEKLFF
TGTGCCAGCTCACCAAGGGGTGAAAAACTGTTTTTT
>TRBJ1-6|-|TRBV10-3|-
CAISELSGTYNSPLHF
TGTGCCATCAGTGAGCTGTCAGGGACCTATAATTCACCCCTCCACTTT
>TRBJ1-4|-|TRBV6-1|-
CASSEFLGRAPQGLFF
TGTGCCAGCAGTGAATTTTTAGGCAGGGCCCCTCAGGGACTGTTTTTT
>TRBJ1-2|TRBD1|TRBV6-5|-
CASRRLAGGHGYTF
TGTGCCAGCAGACGACTGGCAGGGGGCCATGGCTACACCTTC
>TRBJ2-7|-|TRBV30|-
CAWSVGGLSDEQYF
TGTGCCTGGAGTGTCGGGGGGCTTAGCGACGAGCAGTACTTC
>TRBJ2-7|TRBD1|TRBV5-4|-
CASSLYHRGTSYEQYF
TGTGCCAGCAGCTTGTATCACAGGGGAACCTCCTACGAGCAGTACTTC
>TRBJ2-1|-|TRBV13|-
CASSSTLAHEQFF
TGTGCCAGCAGCTCAACGCTAGCCCATGAGCAGTTCTTC
>TRBJ2-7|-|TRBV7-9|once
CASSFSDSSDEQYF
TGTGCCAGCAGCTTCTCGGACAGTTCCGACGAGCAGTACTTC
>TRBJ2-1|TRBD1|TRBV7-9|-
CASSPPGQGYNEQFF
TGTGCCAGCAGCCCACCGGGACAGGGGTACAATGAGCAGTTCTTC
>TRBJ2-7|-|TRBV7-8|-
CASSLAQSYEQYF
TGTGCCAGCAGCTTAGCACAAAGCTACGAGCAGTACTTC
>TRBJ1-5|TRBD1|TRBV19|-
CASKVETGVSNQPQHF
TGTGCCAGTAAGGTTGAAACAGGGGTTAGCAATCAGCCCCAGCATTTT
>TRBJ2-7|TRBD2|TRBV19|-
CASSRGLAGDSYEQYF
TGTGCCAGTAGTAGGGGGCTAGCGGGGGACTCCTACGAGCAGTACTTC
>TRBJ1-2|TRBD1|TRBV6-5|-
CASSRQGDYGYTF
TGTGCCAGCAGCCGACAGGGTGACTATGGCTACACCTTC
>TRBJ1-6|TRBD1|TRBV7-6|once
CASSADRDSPLHF
TGTGCCAGCAGCGCCGACAGGGATTCACCCCTCCACTTT
>TRBJ2-1|TRBD2|TRBV10-1|few
CASGPSGIGSYNEQFF
TGCGCCAGCGGTCCTAGCGGGATTGGATCCTACAATGAGCAGTTCTTC
>TRBJ1-5|TRBD1|TRBV18|-
CASSRDRGQDQPQHF
TGTGCCAGCTCACGGGACAGGGGGCAAGATCAGCCCCAGCATTTT
>TRBJ2-3|TRBD2|TRBV5-4|-
CASSLRLAESTDTQYF
TGTGCCAGCAGCTTGAGACTAGCGGAAAGCACAGATACGCAGTATTTT
>TRBJ1-5|TRBD1|TRBV4-1|-
CASSTRAGGNQPQHF
TGCGCCAGCAGCACCCGGGCAGGGGGGAATCAGCCCCAGCATTTT
>TRBJ2-2|TRBD1|TRBV7-6|-
CASSQFPGTANTGELFF
TGTGCCAGCAGCCAATTCCCCGGGACAGCTAACACCGGGGAGCTGTTTTTT